This T cell receptor (beta chain) was found in a study of cytomegalovirus exposure and HLA in healthy donors. Across the whole study: The Caucasian-associated ancestry cluster contained approximately 81% of the roughly 400 genotyped donors. Study observations and caveats: Listed as cytomegalovirus-associated were 164 TCR beta chains.

The donors, nominally healthy at sampling, likely had unrecorded immune exposures. On this clone itself: No antigen is known for it.

The CDR3 loop spans 16 amino acids. Germline V gene lookup returns CDR1 MNHEY and CDR2 SMNVEV (reference sequence). V lost 4 bases and J lost 0, with 13 bases in between. PCR was performed using 60 Vbeta and 13 Jbeta primers. The protocol was immunoSEQ multiplex PCR, while the TCRdb copy is restricted to in-frame clones and leaves out a portion. The sample shows some 150,000 clones, roughly 79% of them seen only once. The TCR was taken from a woman younger than 35 in good health and CMV-seropositive. The gene calls are TRBV27 and TRBJ2-1, with D perhaps TRBD2 (6 bases). The sample comprised PBMCs. This chain's CDR3 is CASSSPLASSYNEQFF. DNA for the CDR3: TGTGCCAGCAGTTCCCCGCTAGCGTCCTCCTACAATGAGCAGTTCTTC.